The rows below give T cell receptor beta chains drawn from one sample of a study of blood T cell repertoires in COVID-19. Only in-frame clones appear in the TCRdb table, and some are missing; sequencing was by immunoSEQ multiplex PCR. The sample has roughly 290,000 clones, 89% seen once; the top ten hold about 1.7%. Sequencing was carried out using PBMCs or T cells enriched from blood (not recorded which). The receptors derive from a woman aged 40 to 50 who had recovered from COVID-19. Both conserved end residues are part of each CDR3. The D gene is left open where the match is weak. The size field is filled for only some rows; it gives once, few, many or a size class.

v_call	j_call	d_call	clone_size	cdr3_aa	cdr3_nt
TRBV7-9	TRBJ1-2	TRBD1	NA	CASSVGNRDRVYGYTF	TGTGCCAGCAGCGTAGGTAACCGGGACAGGGTATATGGCTACACCTTC
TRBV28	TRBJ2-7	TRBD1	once	CASSPGGREQYF	TGTGCCAGCAGCCCAGGGGGCCGGGAGCAGTACTTC
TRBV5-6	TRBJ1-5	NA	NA	CASSLGAGNSNQPQHF	TGTGCCAGCAGCTTGGGGGCAGGAAATAGCAATCAGCCCCAGCATTTT
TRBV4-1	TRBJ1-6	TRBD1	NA	CASSPSGQGLSPLHF	TGCGCCAGCAGCCCCTCGGGACAGGGGCTGTCACCCCTCCACTTT
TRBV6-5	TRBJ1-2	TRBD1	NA	CASSLTGTGNYGYTF	TGTGCCAGCAGCTTAACCGGGACAGGAAACTATGGCTACACCTTC
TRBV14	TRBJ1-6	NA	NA	CASRYGGAPLHF	TGTGCCAGCAGATACGGGGGAGCACCCCTCCACTTT
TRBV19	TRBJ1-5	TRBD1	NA	CASSIDRGHQPQHF	TGTGCCAGTAGTATCGACAGGGGGCATCAGCCCCAGCATTTT
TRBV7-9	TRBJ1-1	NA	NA	CASGPRGGNTEAFF	TGTGCCAGCGGCCCCCGTGGCGGGAACACTGAAGCTTTCTTT
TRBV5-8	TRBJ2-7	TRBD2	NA	CASSPRAGPGGQYF	TGTGCCAGCAGCCCCCGGGCTGGGCCGGGGGGGCAGTACTTC
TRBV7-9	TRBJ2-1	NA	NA	CASSSLVDEQFF	TGTGCCAGCAGCTCACTTGTGGATGAGCAGTTCTTC
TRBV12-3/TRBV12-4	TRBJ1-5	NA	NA	CASSLISNQPQHF	TGTGCCAGCAGTTTAATATCTAATCAGCCCCAGCATTTT
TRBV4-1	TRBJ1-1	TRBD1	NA	CASSQPVRGHQNTEAFF	TGCGCCAGCAGCCAACCTGTGAGGGGGCATCAGAACACTGAAGCTTTCTTT
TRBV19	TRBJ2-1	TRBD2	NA	CASSTLAGGDNEQFF	TGTGCCAGTAGCACACTAGCGGGAGGGGACAATGAGCAGTTCTTC
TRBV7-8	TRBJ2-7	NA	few	CASSLALNSQAEQYF	TGTGCCAGCAGCTTAGCTCTAAACTCGCAGGCCGAGCAGTACTTC
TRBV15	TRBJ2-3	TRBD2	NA	CATNYDLAGELGTQYF	TGTGCCACGAATTACGATCTAGCGGGGGAATTGGGTACGCAGTATTTT
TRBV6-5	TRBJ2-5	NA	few	CASSSDSGGNQETQYF	TGTGCCAGCAGTTCCGACAGTGGGGGGAACCAAGAGACCCAGTACTTC
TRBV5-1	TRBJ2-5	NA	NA	CASSLEAYSPETQYF	TGCGCCAGCAGCTTAGAGGCGTATTCCCCAGAGACCCAGTACTTC
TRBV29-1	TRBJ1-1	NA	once	CSVRQMNTEAFF	TGCAGCGTCCGACAGATGAACACTGAAGCTTTCTTT
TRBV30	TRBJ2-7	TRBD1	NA	CAWMGQGAGEQYF	TGTGCCTGGATGGGGCAGGGGGCTGGTGAGCAGTACTTC
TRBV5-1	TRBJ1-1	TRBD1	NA	CASSRQGRDTEAFF	TGCGCCAGCAGTCGACAGGGTAGAGACACTGAAGCTTTCTTT
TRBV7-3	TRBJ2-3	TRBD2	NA	CASSSLAGGPHTQYF	TGTGCCAGCAGCTCACTAGCGGGGGGGCCACATACGCAGTATTTT
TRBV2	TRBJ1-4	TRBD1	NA	CASSEEGTGGMGEKLFF	TGTGCCAGCAGTGAAGAGGGGACAGGGGGCATGGGTGAAAAACTGTTTTTT
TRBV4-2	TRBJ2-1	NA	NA	CASSPFPTGRAVYNEQFF	TGTGCCAGCAGCCCATTTCCTACCGGGAGAGCGGTCTACAATGAGCAGTTCTTC
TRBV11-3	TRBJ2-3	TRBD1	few	CASSRQGNTDTQYF	TGTGCCAGCAGCAGACAGGGGAACACAGATACGCAGTATTTT
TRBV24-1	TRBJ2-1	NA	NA	CATADRSEQFF	TGTGCCACCGCCGACAGGTCTGAGCAGTTCTTC